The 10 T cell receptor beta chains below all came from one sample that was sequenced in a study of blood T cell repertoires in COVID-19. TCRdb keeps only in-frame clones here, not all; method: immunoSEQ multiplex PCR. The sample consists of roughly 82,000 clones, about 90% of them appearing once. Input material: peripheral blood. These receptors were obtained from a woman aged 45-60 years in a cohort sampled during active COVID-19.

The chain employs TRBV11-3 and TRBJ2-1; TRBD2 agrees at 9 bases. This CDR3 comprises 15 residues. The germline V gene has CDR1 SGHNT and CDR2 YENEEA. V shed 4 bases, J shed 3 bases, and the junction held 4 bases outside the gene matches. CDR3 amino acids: CASSSPTSGYNEQFF. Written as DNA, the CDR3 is TGTGCCAGCAGCTCCCCGACTAGCGGCTACAATGAGCAGTTCTTC.

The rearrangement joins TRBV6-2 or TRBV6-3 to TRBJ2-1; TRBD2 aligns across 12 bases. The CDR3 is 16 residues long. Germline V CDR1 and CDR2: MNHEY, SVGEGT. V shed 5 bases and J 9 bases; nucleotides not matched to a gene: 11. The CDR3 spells CASSPHLAGGPGEQFF. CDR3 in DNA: TGTGCCAGCAGTCCCCATCTAGCGGGAGGGCCCGGTGAGCAGTTCTTC.

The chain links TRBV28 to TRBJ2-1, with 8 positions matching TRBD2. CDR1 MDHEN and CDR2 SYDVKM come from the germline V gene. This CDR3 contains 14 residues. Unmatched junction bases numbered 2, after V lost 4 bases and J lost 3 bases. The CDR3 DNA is TGTGCCAGCAGTTATAGCGGGAACTACAATGAGCAGTTCTTC. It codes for CASSYSGNYNEQFF.

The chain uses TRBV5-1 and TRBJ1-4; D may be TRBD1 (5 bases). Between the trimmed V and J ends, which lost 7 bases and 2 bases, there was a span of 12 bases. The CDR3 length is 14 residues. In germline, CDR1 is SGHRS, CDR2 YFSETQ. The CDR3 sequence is CASAGGATNEKLFF. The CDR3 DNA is TGCGCCAGCGCAGGAGGGGCGACTAATGAAAAACTGTTTTTT.

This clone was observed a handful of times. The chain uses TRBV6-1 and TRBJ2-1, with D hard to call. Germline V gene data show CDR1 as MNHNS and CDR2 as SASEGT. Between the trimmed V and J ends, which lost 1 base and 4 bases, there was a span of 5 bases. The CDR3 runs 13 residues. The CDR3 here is CASSEGSYNEQFF. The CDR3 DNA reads TGTGCCAGCAGTGAAGGCAGTTACAATGAGCAGTTCTTC.

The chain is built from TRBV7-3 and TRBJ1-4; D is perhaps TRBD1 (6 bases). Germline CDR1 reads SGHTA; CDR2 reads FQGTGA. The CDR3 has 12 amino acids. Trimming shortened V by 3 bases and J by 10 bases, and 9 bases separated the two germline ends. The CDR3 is CASSLEGGKLFF. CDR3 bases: TGTGCCAGCAGCTTGGAAGGGGGAAAACTGTTTTTT.

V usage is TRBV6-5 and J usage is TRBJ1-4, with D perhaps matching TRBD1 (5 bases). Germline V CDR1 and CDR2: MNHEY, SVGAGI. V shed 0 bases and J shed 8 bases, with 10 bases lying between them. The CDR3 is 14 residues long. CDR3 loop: CASSYSGEGEKLFF. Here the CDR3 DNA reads TGTGCCAGCAGTTACTCAGGGGAAGGAGAAAAACTGTTTTTT.

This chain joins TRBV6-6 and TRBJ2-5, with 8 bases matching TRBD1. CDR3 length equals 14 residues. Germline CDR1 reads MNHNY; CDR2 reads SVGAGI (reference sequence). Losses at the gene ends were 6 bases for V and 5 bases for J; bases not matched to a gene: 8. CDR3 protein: CASRSAGGLETQYF. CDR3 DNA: TGTGCCAGCAGGAGCGCAGGGGGCCTGGAGACCCAGTACTTC.

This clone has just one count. DNA for the CDR3: TGTGCCAGCAGCTTAGTAGGGGAAGGGGGCAATCAGCCCCAGCATTTT. Amino acid sequence: CASSLVGEGGNQPQHF. This chain links TRBV7-9 with TRBJ1-5; D perhaps matches TRBD1 (5 bases). This CDR3 region has 16 residues. CDR1 is SEHNR, CDR2 FQNEAQ, per germline (reference sequence). With 1 base removed from V and 2 bases from J, the gap between germline ends came to 12 bases.

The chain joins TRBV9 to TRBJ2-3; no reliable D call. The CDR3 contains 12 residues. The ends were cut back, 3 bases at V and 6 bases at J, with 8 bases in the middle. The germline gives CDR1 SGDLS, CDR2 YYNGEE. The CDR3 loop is CASSDTYDTQYF. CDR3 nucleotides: TGTGCCAGCAGCGATACATACGATACGCAGTATTTT. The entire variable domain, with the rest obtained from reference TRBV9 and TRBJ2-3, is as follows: DSGVTQTPKHLITATGQRVTLRCSPRSGDLSVYWYQQSLDQGLQFLIQYYNGEERAKGNILERFSAQQFPDLHSELNLSSLELGDSALYFCASSDTYDTQYFGPGTRLTVL.